This T cell receptor beta chain was identified during a study of shared clonotypes between healthy human individuals. The V and J ends lost 0 bases and 2 bases respectively, with 12 bases between them. The CDR3 runs 15 residues. Germline CDR1 and CDR2: SGHKS and YYEKEE (reference sequence). At a deep level, the assay was run. Profiling relied on immunoSEQ multiplex PCR, and the TCRdb table lists in-frame clones only, not all of them. The table records hundreds of thousands of clones, 90% to 96% of them present only once. Sample: naive CD4+ T cells sorted from blood. Noted subset: CD45RA+ positively selected. V gene TRBV5-5 combines with J gene TRBJ2-7; D ambiguous. The sequence was collected from a woman in her twenties or thirties in good health. CDR3: CASSLAVAVTYEQYF. The DNA of the CDR3 is TGTGCCAGCAGCTTGGCCGTGGCGGTCACCTACGAGCAGTACTTC.